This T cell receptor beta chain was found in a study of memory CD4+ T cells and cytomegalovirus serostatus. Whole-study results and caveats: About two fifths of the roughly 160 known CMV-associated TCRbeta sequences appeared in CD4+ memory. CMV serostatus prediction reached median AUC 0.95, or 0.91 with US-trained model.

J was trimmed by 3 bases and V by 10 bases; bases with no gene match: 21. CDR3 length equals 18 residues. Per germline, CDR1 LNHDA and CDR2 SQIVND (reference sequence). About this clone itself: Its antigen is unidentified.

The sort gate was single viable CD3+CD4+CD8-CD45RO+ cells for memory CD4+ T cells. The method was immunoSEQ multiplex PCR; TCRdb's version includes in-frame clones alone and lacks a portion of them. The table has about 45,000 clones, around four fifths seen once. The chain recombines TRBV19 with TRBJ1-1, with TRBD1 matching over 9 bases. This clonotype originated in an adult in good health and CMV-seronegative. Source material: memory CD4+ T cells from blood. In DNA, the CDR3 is TGTGCCACCAGCAAAGGGGCCGGACAGGGGTCCGGAGACACTGAAGCTTTCTTT. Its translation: CATSKGAGQGSGDTEAFF.